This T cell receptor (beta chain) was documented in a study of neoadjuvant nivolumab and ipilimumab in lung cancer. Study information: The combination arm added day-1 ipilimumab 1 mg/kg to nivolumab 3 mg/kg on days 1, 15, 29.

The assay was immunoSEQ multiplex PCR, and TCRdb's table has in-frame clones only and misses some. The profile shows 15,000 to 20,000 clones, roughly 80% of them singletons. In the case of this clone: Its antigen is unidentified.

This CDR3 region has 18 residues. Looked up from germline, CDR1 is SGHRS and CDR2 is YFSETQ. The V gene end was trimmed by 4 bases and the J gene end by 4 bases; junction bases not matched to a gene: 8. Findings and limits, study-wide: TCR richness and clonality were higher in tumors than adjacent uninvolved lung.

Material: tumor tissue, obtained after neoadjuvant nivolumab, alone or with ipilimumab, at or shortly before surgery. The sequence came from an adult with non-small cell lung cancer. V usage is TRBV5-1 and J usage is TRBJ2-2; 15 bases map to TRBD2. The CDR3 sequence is CASSPGLAGGRGTGELFF. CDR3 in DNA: TGCGCCAGCAGCCCCGGACTAGCGGGGGGGCGGGGCACCGGGGAGCTGTTTTTT.